The 8 T cell receptor beta chains presented below share a single source sample, sequenced in a study of patients and donors after allogeneic stem cell transplantation. One entry per CDR3 protein, called by TCRdb with MiXCR from the RT-PCR reads. Counted here are over 200,000 distinct CDR3 sequences, roughly two fifths occurring once; the ten biggest clones make up 11%. The sequenced material came from blood, either unsorted or a sorted T cell fraction (not recorded which). Receptors originate from a human donor who was either an allogeneic HSCT recipient or a stem cell or donor lymphocyte infusion donor (not recorded which). It is not recorded whose cells these are; they may come from a transplant donor.

This clonotype was counted once. The V call is TRBV20-1, the J call TRBJ2-4; 7 bases agree with TRBD2. This CDR3 spans 15 amino acids. Per the germline V gene, CDR1 is DFQATT and CDR2 is SNEGSKA (reference sequence). Trimming removed 3 bases from V and 4 bases from J; junction bases left unmatched: 9. CDR3 amino acids: CSASLPGGNKNIQYF. For the CDR3, the DNA is TGCAGTGCTAGTTTGCCCGGGGGGAATAAAAACATTCAGTACTTC.

The J gene is TRBJ1-2, the V gene TRBV28, with D possibly being TRBD1 (5 bases). The CDR3 length is 12 residues. CDR1 and CDR2 from the germline V gene are MDHEN and SYDVKM. V was pared by 8 bases and J by 8 bases, with 15 bases between. CDR3 nucleotide sequence: TGTGCCAGCGGGGACGGCGTAGGAGGCTACACCTTC. This codes for CASGDGVGGYTF.

The chain has TRBV12-3 or TRBV12-4 and TRBJ1-2; 8 bases align to TRBD1. V lost 3 bases and J lost 5; bases outside the gene matches: 11. This CDR3 is built from 16 residues. CDR3 residues: CASSFSTGTGVYGYTF. In DNA, the CDR3 is TGTGCCAGCAGTTTTTCGACCGGGACAGGAGTTTATGGCTACACCTTC.

The rearrangement uses TRBV12-3 or TRBV12-4 and TRBJ1-2, with D perhaps TRBD1 (5 bases). The CDR3 contains 14 residues. The V and J ends lost 1 base and 2 bases respectively, with 8 bases between them. CDR3 nucleotide sequence: TGTGCCAGCAGTTTAGGACAGCAGAACTATGGCTACACCTTC. Translated, it gives CASSLGQQNYGYTF.

This clonotype was picked up one time. One end of the junction is discordant with germline, which a read error may explain. The gene calls are TRBV30 and TRBJ2-7; the match to TRBD1 covers 8 bases. Germline-derived CDR1 and CDR2 are GTSNPN and SVGIG (reference sequence). The CDR3 contains 11 residues. The CDR3 DNA follows: TGTGCCAGGAGGGACAGGCTCGAGCAGTACTTC. Amino acids: CARRDRLEQYF. The full variable domain, in which reference TRBV30 and TRBJ2-7 provide the parts outside the CDR3, is SQTIHQWPATLVQPVGSPLSLECTVEGTSNPNLYWYRQAAGRGLQLLFYSVGIGQISSEVPQNLSASRPQDRQFILSSKKLLLSDSGFYLCARRDRLEQYFGPGTRLTVT.

The chain combines TRBV2 with TRBJ2-5; no clear D. The CDR3 is 14 amino acids. The germline V and J ends were trimmed by 5 bases and 7 bases, with 17 bases remaining between them. The V gene's germline CDR1 is SNHLY and CDR2 FYNNEI. CDR3 in DNA: TGTGCCAGCAGTCCCCTGGCCTTGACTGGGACCCAGTACTTC. Translation gives CASSPLALTGTQYF.

The chain uses TRBV24-1 and TRBJ1-2; 12 nucleotides match TRBD1. Germline V gene lookup returns CDR1 KGHDR and CDR2 SFDVKD. This CDR3 region has 15 residues. The junction had 7 bases not matched to a gene; V was cut back by 4 bases and J by 8 bases. CDR3 protein: CATSESGTGGAGYTF. CDR3 coding DNA: TGTGCCACCAGTGAGTCCGGGACAGGGGGCGCGGGCTACACCTTC.

This sequence joins TRBV13 and TRBJ2-3; 8 positions match TRBD1. This CDR3 region has 12 residues. V was clipped by 5 bases and J by 6 bases; unmatched bases: 1. Germline V gives CDR1 PRHDT, CDR2 FYEKMQ (reference sequence). CDR3 sequence: CASSNRGDTQYF. In DNA form, the CDR3 reads TGTGCCAGCAGCAACAGGGGGGATACGCAGTATTTT.